Given below is one TCR beta chain in context. Its cognate antigen has yet to be identified. The input lacks base qualities; no much larger clone sits a single base away. This sample stems from a study of CD8+ T cells in alopecia areata (dated by TCRdb to the late 2010s). Some background on the complete study: Treated patients were enrolled in an open-label pilot trial of oral tofacitinib at 5 to 10 mg twice daily for moderate-to-severe alopecia areata. Patients stayed on tofacitinib for 6 to 18 months and then had 6 months of follow-up off drug so that delayed response and recurrence could be assessed. In treated patients, disease severity was measured using the SALT score, which gives the percentage of scalp surface area affected. In both human patients and the C3H/HeJ mouse model, the study applied high-throughput TCRbeta sequencing to look at T cell clonal expansion in alopecia areata. Human TCRbeta sequencing covered scalp tissue and sorted CD4+ and CD8+ peripheral blood T cells from patchy and totalis/universalis alopecia areata patients and healthy controls. Patients on tofacitinib were biopsied at baseline and after 4 and 24 weeks of treatment, and several of the patients also had a later scalp biopsy. Clonality in the scalp was compared among normal scalp (n=4), patchy alopecia areata scalp (n=8), and alopecia totalis/universalis scalp (n=8). RNA came from the PAXgene miRNA kit for fixed scalp, the miRNeasy kit for PBMCs, and the RNeasy kit for mouse skin. immunoSEQ multiplex PCR using 35 Vbeta forward primers and 13 Jbeta reverse primers was used to amplify TCRbeta CDR3 regions.

Including the terminal cysteine and phenylalanine, the CDR3 comprises 11 residues. The DNA shown is the 33-base CDR3, in frame from base 1. The germline V gene yields MGHDK for CDR1 and SYGVNS for CDR2. The junction carries 3 bases between V and J, which are trimmed by 6 bases and 1 base respectively. The paper as a whole reports these results and caveats: With tofacitinib, both scalp clonality and the number of expanded CD8+ clones among the top 100 scalp clones went down significantly. Resident alphabeta T cells in normal human skin are also sequenced, complicating scalp TCR repertoire analysis, unlike mouse skin dominated by gammadelta T cells. Because the treated cohort was small and included a single nonresponder, larger studies are needed to assess links between baseline CD8+ expansion and response. Shared TCR sequences between patients were less evident than in mice, which may be partly attributable to HLA diversity in the patient population. Lesional scalp, especially in alopecia totalis/universalis, showed higher clonality and more expanded CD8+ clones than normal scalp, suggesting antigenic drive. During tofacitinib treatment, many expanded lesional clones stuck around in both scalp and blood, and this persistence may partly explain why relapse happens after treatment is stopped.

The receptor library was made with the immunoSEQ multiplex PCR assay. For TCR sequencing, RNA was extracted from every sample and reverse transcribed into cDNA to serve as template. SuperScript III was used to make first-strand cDNA, primed with a 2:1 mix of oligo-dT and random hexamers. A synthetic immune receptor repertoire was used to gauge amplification bias, and whatever bias remained was removed computationally. As for how the authors treated the data: Raw reads were preprocessed for error removal, and CDR3 was defined according to IMGT conventions as running from the conserved cysteine to phenylalanine. Clonality was computed as 1 minus the Shannon entropy, with the entropy normalized by log2 of the number of productive unique TCRs. Scalp TCRbeta sequences were cross-referenced with sorted blood CD4 and CD8 repertoires so that the CD4 or CD8 identity of scalp clones could be inferred. The source is immuneACCESS, and TCRdb retained only in-frame sequences with V and J called. Part of the clones is not carried over; for the studies checked, unresolved V genes explain less than half of this, and the remainder is unexplained. The V and J calls and the clone size are those of that table, but D and trimming were determined from the DNA. The sample yields some 200,000 clones; 45% to 65% were counted once. The ten top clones hold approximately 3.4% of the sample.

The sample's time point label is to be understood as: around 4 weeks on oral tofacitinib. Read against the paper, the sample's treatment or condition label means: oral pan-JAK inhibitor, 5-10 mg twice daily. From alopecia areata patients, peripheral blood was collected along with lesional scalp punch biopsies. After PBMCs were isolated by density centrifugation and stained for CD3, CD4 and CD8, a FACSAria was used to sort CD4+ and CD8+ T cells. The receptor's source is a human donor with alopecia areata. This sample comprised CD4+ T cells sorted from blood, obtained at week 4, from a patient treated with tofacitinib. The rearrangement combines TRBV25-1 with TRBJ1-2, with the D gene not confidently named. The CDR3 region has the sequence CASRGNYGYTF. The DNA sequence is given as TGTGCCAGCAGGGGTAACTATGGCTACACCTTC.